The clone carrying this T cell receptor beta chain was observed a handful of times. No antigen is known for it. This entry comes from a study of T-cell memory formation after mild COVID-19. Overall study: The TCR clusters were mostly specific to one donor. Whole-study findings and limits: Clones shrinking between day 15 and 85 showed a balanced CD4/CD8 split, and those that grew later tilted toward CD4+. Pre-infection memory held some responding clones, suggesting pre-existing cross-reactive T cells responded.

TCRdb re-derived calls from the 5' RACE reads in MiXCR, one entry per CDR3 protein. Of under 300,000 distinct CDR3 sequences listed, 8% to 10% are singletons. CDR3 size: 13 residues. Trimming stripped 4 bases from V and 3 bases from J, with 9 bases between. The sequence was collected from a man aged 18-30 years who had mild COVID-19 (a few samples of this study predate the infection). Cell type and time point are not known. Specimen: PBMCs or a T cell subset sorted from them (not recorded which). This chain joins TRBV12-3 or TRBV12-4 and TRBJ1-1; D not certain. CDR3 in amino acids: CASSWGSDTEAFF. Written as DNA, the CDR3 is TGTGCCAGCAGTTGGGGATCCGACACTGAAGCTTTCTTT.